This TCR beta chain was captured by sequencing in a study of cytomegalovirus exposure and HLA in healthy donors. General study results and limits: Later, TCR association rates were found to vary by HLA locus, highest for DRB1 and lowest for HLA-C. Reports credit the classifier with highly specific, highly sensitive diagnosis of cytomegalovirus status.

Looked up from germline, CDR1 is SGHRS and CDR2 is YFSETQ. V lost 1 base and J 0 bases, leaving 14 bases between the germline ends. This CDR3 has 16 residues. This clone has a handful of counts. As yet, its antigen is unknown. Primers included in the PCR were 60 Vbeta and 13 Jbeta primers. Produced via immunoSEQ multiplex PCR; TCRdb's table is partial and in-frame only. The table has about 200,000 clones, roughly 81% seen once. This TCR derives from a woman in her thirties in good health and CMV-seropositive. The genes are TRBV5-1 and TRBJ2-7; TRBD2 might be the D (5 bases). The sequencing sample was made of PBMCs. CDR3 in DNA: TGCGCCAGCAGCTTGACTGTTCAAGGGAGCTCCTACGAGCAGTACTTC. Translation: CASSLTVQGSSYEQYF.